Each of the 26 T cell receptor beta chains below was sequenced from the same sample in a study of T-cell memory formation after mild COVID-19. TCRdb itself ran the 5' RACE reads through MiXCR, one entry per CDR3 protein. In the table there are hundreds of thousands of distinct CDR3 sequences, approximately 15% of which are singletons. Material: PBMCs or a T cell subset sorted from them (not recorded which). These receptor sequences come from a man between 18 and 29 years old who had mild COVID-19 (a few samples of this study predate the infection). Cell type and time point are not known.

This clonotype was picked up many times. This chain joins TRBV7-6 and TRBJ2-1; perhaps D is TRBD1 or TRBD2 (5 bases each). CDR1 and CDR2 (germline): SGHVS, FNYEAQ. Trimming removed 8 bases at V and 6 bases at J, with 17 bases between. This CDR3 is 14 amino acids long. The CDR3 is CASSTEGFGNEQFF. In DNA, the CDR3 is TGTGCCAGCTCAACCGAGGGGTTCGGCAATGAGCAGTTCTTC.

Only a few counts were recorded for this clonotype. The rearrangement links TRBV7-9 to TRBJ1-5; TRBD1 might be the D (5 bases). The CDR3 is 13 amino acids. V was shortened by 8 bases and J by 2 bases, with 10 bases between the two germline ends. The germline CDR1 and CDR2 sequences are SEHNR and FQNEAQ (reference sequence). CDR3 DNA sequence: TGTGCCAGCGCAATGACAGGCAATCAGCCCCAGCATTTT. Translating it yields CASAMTGNQPQHF.

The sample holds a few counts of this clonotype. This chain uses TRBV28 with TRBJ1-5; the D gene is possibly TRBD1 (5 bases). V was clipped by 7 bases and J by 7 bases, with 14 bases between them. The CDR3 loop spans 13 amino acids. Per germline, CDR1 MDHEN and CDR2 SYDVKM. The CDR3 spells CASTAGPAQPQHF. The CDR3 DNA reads TGTGCCAGCACCGCGGGGCCGGCGCAGCCCCAGCATTTT. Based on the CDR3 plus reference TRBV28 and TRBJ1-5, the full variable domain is DVKVTQSSRYLVKRTGEKVFLECVQDMDHENMFWYRQDPGLGLRLIYFSYDVKMKEKGDIPEGYSVSREKKERFSLILESASTNQTSMYLCASTAGPAQPQHFGDGTRLSIL.

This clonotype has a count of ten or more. The CDR3 nucleotides read TGCAGTGCTAGAGAGGGGCCCTGGTGGGGCACTGAAGCTTTCTTT. This translates into CSAREGPWWGTEAFF. V gene TRBV20-1 combines with J gene TRBJ1-1; the D gene is possibly TRBD1 (5 bases). The CDR3 has 15 residues. Between the trimmed V and J ends, which lost 0 bases and 4 bases, there was a span of 15 bases. CDR1 is DFQATT, CDR2 SNEGSKA, per germline (reference sequence).

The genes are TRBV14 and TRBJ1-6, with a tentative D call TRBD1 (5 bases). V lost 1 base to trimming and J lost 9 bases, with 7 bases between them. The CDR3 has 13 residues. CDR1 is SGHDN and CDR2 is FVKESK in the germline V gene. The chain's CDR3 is CASSQGGRSPLHF. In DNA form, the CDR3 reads TGTGCCAGCAGCCAAGGGGGCCGTTCACCCCTCCACTTT.

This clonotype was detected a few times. CDR3 in amino acids: CASSLGDSYGYTF. In nucleotides, the CDR3 is TGTGCCAGCAGCTTAGGGGACAGCTATGGCTACACCTTC. This rearrangement joins TRBV7-2 to TRBJ1-2, with 7 bases fitting TRBD1. V was clipped by 1 base and J by 4 bases; unmatched bases: 0. Per the germline V gene, CDR1 is SGHTA and CDR2 is FQGNSA. The CDR3 spans 13 residues.

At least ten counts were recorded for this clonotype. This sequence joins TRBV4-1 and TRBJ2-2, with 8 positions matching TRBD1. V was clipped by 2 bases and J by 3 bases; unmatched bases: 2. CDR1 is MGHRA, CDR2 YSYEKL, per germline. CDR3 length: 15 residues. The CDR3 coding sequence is TGCGCCAGCAGCCAATGGACAGGGCACACCGGGGAGCTGTTTTTT. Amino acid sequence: CASSQWTGHTGELFF.

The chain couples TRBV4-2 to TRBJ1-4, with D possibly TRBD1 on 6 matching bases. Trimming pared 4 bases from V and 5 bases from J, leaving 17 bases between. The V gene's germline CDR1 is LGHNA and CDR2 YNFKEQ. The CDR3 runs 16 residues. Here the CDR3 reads CASSPREGGRNEKLFF. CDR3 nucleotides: TGTGCCAGCAGCCCCAGAGAGGGGGGGAGAAATGAAAAACTGTTTTTT.

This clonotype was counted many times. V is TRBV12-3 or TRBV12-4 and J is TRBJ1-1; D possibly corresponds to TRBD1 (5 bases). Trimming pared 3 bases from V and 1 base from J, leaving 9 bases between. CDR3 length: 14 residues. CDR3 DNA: TGTGCCAGCAGTTTGGCGGGGCGGAACACTGAAGCTTTCTTT. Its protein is CASSLAGRNTEAFF.

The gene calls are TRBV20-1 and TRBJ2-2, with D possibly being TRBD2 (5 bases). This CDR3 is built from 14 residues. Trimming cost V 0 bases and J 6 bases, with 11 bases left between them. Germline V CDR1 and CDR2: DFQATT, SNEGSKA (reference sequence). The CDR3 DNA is TGCAGTGCTAGAGATCCCACTAGTGCCGGGGAGCTGTTTTTT. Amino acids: CSARDPTSAGELFF.

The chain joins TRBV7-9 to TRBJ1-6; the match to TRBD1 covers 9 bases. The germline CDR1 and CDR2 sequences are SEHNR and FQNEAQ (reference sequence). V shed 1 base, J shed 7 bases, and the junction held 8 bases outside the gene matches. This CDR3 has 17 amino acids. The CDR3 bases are TGTGCCAGCAGCTTAGGAGACGCGGACAGGGGCAATTCACCCCTCCACTTT. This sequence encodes CASSLGDADRGNSPLHF.

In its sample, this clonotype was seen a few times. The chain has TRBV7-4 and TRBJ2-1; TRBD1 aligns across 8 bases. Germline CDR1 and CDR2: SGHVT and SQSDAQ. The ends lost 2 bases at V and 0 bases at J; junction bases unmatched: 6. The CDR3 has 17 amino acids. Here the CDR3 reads CASSLRGQVSSYNEQFF. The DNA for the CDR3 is TGTGCCAGCAGCTTACGGGGACAGGTCAGCTCCTACAATGAGCAGTTCTTC.

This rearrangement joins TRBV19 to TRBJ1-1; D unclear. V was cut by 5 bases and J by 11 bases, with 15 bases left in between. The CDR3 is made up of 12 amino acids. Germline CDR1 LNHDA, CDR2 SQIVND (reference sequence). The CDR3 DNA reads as TGTGCCAGTAGTCAACCTCCAGTTCCGGCTTTCTTT. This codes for CASSQPPVPAFF.

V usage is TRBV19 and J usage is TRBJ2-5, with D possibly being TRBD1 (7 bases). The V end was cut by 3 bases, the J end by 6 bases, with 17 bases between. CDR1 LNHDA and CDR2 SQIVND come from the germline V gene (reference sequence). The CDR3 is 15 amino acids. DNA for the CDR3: TGTGCCAGTAGTATTGGAGGGACAGAGACGAAGACCCAGTACTTC. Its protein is CASSIGGTETKTQYF. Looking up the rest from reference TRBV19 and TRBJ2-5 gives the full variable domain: DGGITQSPKYLFRKEGQNVTLSCEQNLNHDAMYWYRQDPGQGLRLIYYSQIVNDFQKGDIAEGYSVSREKKESFPLTVTSAQKNPTAFYLCASSIGGTETKTQYFGPGTRLLVL.

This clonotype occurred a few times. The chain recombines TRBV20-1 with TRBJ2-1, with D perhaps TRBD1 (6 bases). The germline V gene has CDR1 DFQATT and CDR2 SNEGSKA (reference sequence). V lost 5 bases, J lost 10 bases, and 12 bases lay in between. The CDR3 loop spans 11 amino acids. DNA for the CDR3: TGCAGTGCTCAGGGGAACCGGGAGCAGTTCTTC. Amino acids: CSAQGNREQFF.

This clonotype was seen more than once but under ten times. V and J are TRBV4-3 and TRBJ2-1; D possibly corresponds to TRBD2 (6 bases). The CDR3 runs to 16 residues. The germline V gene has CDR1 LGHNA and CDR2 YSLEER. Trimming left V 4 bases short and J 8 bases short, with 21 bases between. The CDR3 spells CASSRRDGLLAYEQFF. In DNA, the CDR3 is TGCGCCAGCAGCCGCCGGGACGGACTATTGGCGTATGAGCAGTTCTTC.

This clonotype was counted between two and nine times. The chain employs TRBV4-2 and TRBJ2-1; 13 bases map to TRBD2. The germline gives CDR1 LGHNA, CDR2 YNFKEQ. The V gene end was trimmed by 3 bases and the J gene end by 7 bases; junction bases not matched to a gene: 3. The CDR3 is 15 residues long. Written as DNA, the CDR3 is TGTGCCAGCAGCCATACTAGCGGGGGGGCTAATGAGCAGTTCTTC. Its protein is CASSHTSGGANEQFF.

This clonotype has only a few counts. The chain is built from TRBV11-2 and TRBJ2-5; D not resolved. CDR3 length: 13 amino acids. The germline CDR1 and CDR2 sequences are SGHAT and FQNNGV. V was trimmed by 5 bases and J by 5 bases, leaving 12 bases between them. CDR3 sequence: CASSIHPAETQYF. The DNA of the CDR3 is TGTGCCAGCAGCATACATCCGGCGGAGACCCAGTACTTC. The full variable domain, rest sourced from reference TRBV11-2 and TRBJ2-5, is EAGVAQSPRYKIIEKRQSVAFWCNPISGHATLYWYQQILGQGPKLLIQFQNNGVVDDSQLPKDRFSAERLKGVDSTLKIQPAKLEDSAVYLCASSIHPAETQYFGPGTRLLVL.

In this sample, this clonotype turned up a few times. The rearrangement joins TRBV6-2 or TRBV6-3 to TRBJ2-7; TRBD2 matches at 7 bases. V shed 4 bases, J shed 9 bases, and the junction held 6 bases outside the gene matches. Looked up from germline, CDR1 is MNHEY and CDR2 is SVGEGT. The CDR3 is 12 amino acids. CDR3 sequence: CASSFRVAGQYF. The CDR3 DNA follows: TGTGCCAGCAGTTTCCGGGTAGCGGGGCAGTACTTC.

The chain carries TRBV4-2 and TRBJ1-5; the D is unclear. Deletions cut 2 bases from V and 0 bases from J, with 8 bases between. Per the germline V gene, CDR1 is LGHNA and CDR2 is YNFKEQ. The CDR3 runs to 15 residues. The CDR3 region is CASSQLTDSNQPQHF. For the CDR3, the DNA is TGTGCCAGCAGCCAATTGACCGATAGCAATCAGCCCCAGCATTTT.

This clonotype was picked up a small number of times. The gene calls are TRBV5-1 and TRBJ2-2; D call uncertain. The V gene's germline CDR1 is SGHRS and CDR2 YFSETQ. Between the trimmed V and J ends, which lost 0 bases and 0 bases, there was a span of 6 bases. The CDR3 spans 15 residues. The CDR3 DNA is TGCGCCAGCAGCTTGGTATGGTCGAACACCGGGGAGCTGTTTTTT. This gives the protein CASSLVWSNTGELFF.

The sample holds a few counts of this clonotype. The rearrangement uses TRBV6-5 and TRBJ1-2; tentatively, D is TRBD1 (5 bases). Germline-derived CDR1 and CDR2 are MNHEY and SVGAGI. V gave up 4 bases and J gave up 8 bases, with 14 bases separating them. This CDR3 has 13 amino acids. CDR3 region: CASSWGVSRGYTF. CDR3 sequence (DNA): TGTGCCAGCAGTTGGGGGGTTTCTAGAGGCTACACCTTC.

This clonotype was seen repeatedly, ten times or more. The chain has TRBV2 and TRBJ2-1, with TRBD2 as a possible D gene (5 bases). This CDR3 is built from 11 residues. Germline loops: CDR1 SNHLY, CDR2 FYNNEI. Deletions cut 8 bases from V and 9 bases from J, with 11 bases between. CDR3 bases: TGTGCCAGCCGGGTCCGGGGTGAGCAGTTCTTC. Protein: CASRVRGEQFF.

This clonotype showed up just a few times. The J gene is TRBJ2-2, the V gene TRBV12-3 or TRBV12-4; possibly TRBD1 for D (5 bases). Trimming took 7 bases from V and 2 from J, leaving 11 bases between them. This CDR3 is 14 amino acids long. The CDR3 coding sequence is TGTGCCAGCATCGTGACAGCTAACACCGGGGAGCTGTTTTTT. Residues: CASIVTANTGELFF.

The CDR3 sequence: CASSRSGRYNEQFF. The CDR3 DNA follows: TGCGCCAGCAGCCGATCAGGCAGATACAATGAGCAGTTCTTC. The chain has TRBV4-3 and TRBJ2-1; no firm D call. The CDR3 has 14 amino acids. The germline V gene has CDR1 LGHNA and CDR2 YSLEER. Trimming stripped 4 bases from V and 4 bases from J, with 11 bases between.

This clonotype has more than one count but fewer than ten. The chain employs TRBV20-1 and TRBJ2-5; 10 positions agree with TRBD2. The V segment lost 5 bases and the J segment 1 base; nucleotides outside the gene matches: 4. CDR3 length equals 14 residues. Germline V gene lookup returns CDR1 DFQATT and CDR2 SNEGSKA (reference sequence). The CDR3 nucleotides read TGCAGTGCTCAGAGCGGGGGGGCCCAAGAGACCCAGTACTTC. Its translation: CSAQSGGAQETQYF.